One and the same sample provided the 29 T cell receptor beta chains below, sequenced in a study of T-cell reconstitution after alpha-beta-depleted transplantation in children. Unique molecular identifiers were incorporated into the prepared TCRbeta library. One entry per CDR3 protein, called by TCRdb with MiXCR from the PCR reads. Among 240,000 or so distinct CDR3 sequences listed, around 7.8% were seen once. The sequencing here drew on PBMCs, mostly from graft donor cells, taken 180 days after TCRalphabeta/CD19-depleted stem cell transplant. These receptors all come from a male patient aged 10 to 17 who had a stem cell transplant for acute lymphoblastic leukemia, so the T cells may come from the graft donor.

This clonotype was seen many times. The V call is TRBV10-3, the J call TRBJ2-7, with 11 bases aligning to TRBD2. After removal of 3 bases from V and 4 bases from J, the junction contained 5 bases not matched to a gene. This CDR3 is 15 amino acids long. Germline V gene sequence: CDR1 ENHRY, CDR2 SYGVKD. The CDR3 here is CAISDETSGTYEQYF. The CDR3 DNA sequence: TGTGCCATCAGTGATGAGACTAGCGGGACATACGAGCAGTACTTC.

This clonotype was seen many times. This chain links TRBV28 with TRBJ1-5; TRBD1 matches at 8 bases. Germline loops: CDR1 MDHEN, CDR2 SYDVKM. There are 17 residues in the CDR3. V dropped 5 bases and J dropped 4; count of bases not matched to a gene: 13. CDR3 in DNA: TGTGCCAGCAGTAGCCCCGACAGGGGAATAAGTAATCAGCCCCAGCATTTT. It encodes CASSSPDRGISNQPQHF.

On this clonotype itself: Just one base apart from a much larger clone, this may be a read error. CDR3 sequence (DNA): TGCAGTGCTAGAACAGGGAGGCAGACCCAGTACTTC. As protein: CSARTGRQTQYF. This chain joins TRBV20-1 and TRBJ2-5; D may correspond to TRBD1 or TRBD2 (6 bases each). Germline assignment: CDR1 DFQATT and CDR2 SNEGSKA (reference sequence). The CDR3 is made up of 12 amino acids. V was pared by 2 bases and J by 6 bases, with 10 bases between.

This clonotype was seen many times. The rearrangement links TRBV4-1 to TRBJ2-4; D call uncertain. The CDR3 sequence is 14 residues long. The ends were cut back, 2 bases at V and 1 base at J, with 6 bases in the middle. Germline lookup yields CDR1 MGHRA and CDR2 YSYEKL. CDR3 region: CASSQPGAKNIQYF. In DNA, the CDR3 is TGCGCCAGCAGCCAACCCGGGGCCAAAAACATTCAGTACTTC.

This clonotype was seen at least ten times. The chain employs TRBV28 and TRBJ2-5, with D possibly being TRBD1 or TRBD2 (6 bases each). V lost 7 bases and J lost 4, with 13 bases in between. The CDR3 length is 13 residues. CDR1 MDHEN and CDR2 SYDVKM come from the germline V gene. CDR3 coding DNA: TGTGCCAGCATCAAGGGGGGCACAGAGACCCAGTACTTC. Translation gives CASIKGGTETQYF.

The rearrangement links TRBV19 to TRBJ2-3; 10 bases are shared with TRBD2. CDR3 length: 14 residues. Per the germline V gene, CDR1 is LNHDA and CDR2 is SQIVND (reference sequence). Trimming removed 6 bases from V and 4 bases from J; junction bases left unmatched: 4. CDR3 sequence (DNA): TGTGCCAGTAGGACCGGGACTAGCGCAGATACGCAGTATTTT. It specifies CASRTGTSADTQYF.

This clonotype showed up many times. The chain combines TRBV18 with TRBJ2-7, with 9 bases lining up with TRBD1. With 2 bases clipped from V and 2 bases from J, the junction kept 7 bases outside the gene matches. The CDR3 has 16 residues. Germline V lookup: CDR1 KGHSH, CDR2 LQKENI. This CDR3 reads CASSPGGGTGTYEQYF. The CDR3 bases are TGTGCCAGCTCACCAGGTGGGGGGACAGGGACCTACGAGCAGTACTTC.

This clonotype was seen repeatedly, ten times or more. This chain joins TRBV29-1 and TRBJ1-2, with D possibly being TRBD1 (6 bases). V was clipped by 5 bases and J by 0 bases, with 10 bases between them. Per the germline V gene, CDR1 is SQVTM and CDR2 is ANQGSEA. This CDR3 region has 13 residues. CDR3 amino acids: CSVTQGANYGYTF. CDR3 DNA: TGCAGCGTTACACAGGGAGCTAACTATGGCTACACCTTC.

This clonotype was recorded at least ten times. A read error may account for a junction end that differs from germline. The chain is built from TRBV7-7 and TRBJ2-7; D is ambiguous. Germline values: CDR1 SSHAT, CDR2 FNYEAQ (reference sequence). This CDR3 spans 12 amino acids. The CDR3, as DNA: TGTGCTAGCAGCTTATTCGCCTACGAGCAGTACTTC. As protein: CASSLFAYEQYF.

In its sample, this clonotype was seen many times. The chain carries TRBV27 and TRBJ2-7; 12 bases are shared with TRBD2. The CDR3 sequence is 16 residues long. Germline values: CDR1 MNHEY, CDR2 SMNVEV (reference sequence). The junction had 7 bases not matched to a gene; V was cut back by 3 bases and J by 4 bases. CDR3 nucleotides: TGTGCCAGCAGTTTGACTAGCGGGAGATGGGCTTACGAGCAGTACTTC. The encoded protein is CASSLTSGRWAYEQYF.

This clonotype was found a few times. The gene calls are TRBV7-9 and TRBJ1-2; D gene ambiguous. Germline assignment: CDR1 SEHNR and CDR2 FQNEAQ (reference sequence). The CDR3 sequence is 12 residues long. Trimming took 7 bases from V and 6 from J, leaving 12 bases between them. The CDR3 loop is CASTDGVHGYTF. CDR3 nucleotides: TGTGCCAGCACCGATGGGGTACATGGCTACACCTTC.

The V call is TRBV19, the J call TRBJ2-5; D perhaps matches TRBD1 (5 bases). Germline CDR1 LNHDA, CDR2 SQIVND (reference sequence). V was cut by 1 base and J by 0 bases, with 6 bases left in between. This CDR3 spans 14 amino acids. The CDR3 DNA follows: TGTGCCAGTAGTATAGGACAGTACCAAGAGACCCAGTACTTC. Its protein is CASSIGQYQETQYF.

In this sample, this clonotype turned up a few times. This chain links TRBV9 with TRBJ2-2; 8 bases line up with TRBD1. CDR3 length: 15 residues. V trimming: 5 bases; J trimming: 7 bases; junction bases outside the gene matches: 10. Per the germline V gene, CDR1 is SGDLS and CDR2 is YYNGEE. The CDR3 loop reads CASRSDRAGLGELFF. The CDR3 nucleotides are TGTGCCAGCAGATCGGACAGGGCGGGCCTCGGGGAGCTGTTTTTT.

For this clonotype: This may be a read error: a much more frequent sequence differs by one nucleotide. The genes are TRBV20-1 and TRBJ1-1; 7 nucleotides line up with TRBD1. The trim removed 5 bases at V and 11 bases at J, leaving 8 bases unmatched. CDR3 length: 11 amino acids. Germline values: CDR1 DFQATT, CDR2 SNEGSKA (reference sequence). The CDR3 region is CSAPGQAKAFF. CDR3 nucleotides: TGCAGTGCTCCCGGACAGGCGAAGGCTTTCTTT.

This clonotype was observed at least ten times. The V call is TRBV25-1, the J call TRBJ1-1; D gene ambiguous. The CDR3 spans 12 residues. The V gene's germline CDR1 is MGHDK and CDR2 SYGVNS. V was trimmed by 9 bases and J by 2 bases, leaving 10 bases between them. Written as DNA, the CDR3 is TGTGCCAGTTCCCGGGCTAACACTGAAGCTTTCTTT. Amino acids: CASSRANTEAFF. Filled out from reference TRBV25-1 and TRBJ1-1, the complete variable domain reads EADIYQTPRYLVIGTGKKITLECSQTMGHDKMYWYQQDPGMELHLIHYSYGVNSTEKGDLSSESTVSRIRTEHFPLTLESARPSHTSQYLCASSRANTEAFFGQGTRLTVV.

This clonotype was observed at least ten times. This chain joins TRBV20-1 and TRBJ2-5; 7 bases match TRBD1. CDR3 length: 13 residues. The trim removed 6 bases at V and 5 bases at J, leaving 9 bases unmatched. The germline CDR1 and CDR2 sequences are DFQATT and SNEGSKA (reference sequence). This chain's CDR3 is CSALGTARETQYF. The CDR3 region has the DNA TGCAGTGCCCTTGGGACAGCCCGGGAGACCCAGTACTTC.

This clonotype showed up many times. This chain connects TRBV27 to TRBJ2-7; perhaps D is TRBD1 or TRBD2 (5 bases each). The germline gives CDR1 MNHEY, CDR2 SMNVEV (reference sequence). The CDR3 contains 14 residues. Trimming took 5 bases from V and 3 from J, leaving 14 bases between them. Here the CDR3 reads CASSASRDGYEQYF. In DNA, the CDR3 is TGTGCCAGCAGTGCATCCCGGGACGGCTACGAGCAGTACTTC.

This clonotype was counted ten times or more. The CDR3 loop is CASRYHSGRHYNEQFF. CDR3 nucleotide sequence: TGTGCCAGCAGATACCATTCGGGACGGCATTACAATGAGCAGTTCTTC. This rearrangement joins TRBV21-1 to TRBJ2-1; the table gives TRBD2 as D, unverified against the DNA. TRBV21-1 is noted as a pseudogene. The CDR3 runs 16 residues.

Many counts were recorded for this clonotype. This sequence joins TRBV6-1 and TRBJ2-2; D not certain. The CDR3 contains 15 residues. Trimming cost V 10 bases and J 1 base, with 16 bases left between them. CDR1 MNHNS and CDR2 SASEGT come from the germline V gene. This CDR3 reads CATSRGWGNTGELFF. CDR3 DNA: TGTGCCACCTCCCGCGGTTGGGGGAACACCGGGGAGCTGTTTTTT.

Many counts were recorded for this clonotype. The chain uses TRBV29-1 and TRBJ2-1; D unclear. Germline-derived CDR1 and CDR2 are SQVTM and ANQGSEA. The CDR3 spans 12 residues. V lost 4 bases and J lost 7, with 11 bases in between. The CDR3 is CSVGGLGNEQFF. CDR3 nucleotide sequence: TGCAGCGTTGGTGGGTTAGGTAATGAGCAGTTCTTC.

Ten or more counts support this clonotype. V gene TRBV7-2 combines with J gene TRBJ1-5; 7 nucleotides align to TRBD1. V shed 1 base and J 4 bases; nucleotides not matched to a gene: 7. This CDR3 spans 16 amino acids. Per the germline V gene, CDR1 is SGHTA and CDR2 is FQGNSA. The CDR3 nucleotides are TGTGCCAGCAGCTTAGGACCGAGACAGGGAAATCAGCCCCAGCATTTT. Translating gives CASSLGPRQGNQPQHF.

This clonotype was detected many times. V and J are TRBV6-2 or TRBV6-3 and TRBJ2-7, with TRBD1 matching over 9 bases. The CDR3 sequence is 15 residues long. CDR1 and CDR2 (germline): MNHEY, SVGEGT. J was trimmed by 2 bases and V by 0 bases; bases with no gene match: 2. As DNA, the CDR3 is TGTGCCAGCAGTTACTCGGGACAGGGCCCCTACGAGCAGTACTTC. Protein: CASSYSGQGPYEQYF.

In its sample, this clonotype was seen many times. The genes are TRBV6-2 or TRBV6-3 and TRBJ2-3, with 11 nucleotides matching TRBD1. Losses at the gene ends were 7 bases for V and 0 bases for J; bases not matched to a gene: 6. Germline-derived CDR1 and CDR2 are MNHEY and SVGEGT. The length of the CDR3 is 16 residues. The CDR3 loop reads CASTRGQGVSTDTQYF. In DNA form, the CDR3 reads TGTGCCAGCACTAGGGGACAGGGGGTCAGCACAGATACGCAGTATTTT.

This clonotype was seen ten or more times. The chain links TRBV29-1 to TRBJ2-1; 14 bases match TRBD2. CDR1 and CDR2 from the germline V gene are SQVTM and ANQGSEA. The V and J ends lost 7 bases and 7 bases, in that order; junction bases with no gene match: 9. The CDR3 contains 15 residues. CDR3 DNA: TGCAGCGCTGGGACTAGCGGGAGTAGTCGGAATGAGCAGTTCTTC. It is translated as CSAGTSGSSRNEQFF.

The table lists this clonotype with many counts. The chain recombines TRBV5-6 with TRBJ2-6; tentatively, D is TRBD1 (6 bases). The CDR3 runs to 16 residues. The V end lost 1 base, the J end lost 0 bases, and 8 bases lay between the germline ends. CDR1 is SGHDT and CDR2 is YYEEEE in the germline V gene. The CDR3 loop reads CASSLRGISGANVLTF. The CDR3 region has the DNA TGTGCCAGCAGCTTGAGGGGGATCTCTGGGGCCAACGTCCTGACTTTC. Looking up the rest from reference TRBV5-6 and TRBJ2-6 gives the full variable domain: DAGVTQSPTHLIKTRGQQVTLRCSPKSGHDTVSWYQQALGQGPQFIFQYYEEEERQRGNFPDRFSGHQFPNYSSELNVNALLLGDSALYLCASSLRGISGANVLTFGAGSRLTVL.

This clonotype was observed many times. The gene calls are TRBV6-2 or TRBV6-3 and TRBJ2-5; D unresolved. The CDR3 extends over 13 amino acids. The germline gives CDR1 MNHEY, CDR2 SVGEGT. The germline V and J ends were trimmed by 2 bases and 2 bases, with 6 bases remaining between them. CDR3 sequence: CASSYTIQETQYF. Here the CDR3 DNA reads TGTGCCAGCAGTTACACGATACAAGAGACCCAGTACTTC.

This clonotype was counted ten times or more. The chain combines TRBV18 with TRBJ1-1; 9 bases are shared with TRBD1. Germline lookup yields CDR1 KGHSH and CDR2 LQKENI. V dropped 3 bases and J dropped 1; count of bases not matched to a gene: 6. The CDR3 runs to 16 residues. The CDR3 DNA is TGTGCCAGCTCACCCTCCCCGGGACAGGGGAACACTGAAGCTTTCTTT. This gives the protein CASSPSPGQGNTEAFF.

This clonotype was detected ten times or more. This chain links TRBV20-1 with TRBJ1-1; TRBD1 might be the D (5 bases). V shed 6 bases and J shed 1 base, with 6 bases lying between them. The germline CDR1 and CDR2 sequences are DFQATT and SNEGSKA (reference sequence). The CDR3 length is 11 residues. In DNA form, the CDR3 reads TGCAGTGCCACAGGGAACACTGAAGCTTTCTTT. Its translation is CSATGNTEAFF.

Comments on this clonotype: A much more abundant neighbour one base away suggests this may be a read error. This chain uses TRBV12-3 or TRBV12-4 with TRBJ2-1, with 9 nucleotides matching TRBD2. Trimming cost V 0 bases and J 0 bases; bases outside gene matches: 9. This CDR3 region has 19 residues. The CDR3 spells CASSLARRGLANSYNEQFF. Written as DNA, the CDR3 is TGTGCCAGCAGTTTAGCGCGGCGGGGACTAGCCAACTCCTACAATGAGCAGTTCTTC.